The present TCR beta chain was sequenced within a study of shared clonotypes between healthy human individuals. For the study at large: Per donor, three plates held CD4 naive cells, three held CD4 memory, two held CD8 naive and one held CD8 memory. Study-wide results and limits: What naive subsets generally showed was a larger estimated richness than memory subsets showed.

The method was immunoSEQ multiplex PCR; TCRdb's version includes in-frame clones alone and lacks a portion of them. The sample holds about 2.2 million clones; 90% to 95% are singletons and the top ten take more than 1.5%. The naive CD8 population came from CD45RO-negative cells selected for CCR7, without terminally differentiated effector memory CD45RA+ cells. Germline V gene data show CDR1 as MDHEN and CDR2 as SYDVKM. The CDR3 is 12 residues long. V dropped 6 bases and J dropped 5 bases, with 8 bases sitting between them. About this clone itself: As yet, its antigen is unknown.

The sequence was obtained from a young man in good health. Some clones in this sample may be carry-over from other donors' samples. This sequence joins TRBV28 and TRBJ2-1; D call uncertain. Sequencing was performed on naive CD8+ T cells from PBMCs. The CDR3, as DNA: TGTGCCAGCAGCGCCAGGAACAATGAGCAGTTCTTC. It specifies CASSARNNEQFF.